These 9 T cell receptor beta chains were sequenced from one sample in a study of CD8 T cells in ankylosing spondylitis (dated by TCRdb to the late 2010s). Their recognized antigens are unknown. Results the study describes overall, beyond this receptor: Blood from ankylosing spondylitis patients appeared to be characterized by a TCR beta motif composed of under 10 highly homologous amino acid variants.

Preparation of the library involved 5' RACE. The sequencer listed for this sample is Illumina HiSeq 2500. TCRdb applied fastp at Q25 and MiXCR to the public reads, then kept only in-frame beta chains. For every CDR3 protein sequence, its rows merge into one entry that carries the most common genes and DNA. The sample records 390,000 or so distinct CDR3 sequences, around 20% of which are singletons. The ten largest clones represent roughly 16% of the sample. The specimen sequenced was blood, either unsorted or a sorted T cell fraction (not recorded which). These receptors were taken from a male donor with ankylosing spondylitis.

In its sample, this clonotype was seen a few times. The chain couples TRBV10-3 to TRBJ2-7; D could derive from TRBD1 or TRBD2 (5 bases each). Germline-derived CDR1 and CDR2 are ENHRY and SYGVKD. The V gene lost 7 bases and the J gene lost 2 bases, with 15 bases spanning the gap. The CDR3 length is 14 residues. The CDR3 reads CAIKLGTSTYEQYF. The CDR3 DNA reads as TGTGCCATCAAATTGGGGACCTCTACCTACGAGCAGTACTTC.

This clonotype was found a few times. The chain employs TRBV19 and TRBJ1-2, with D maybe TRBD1 (6 bases). CDR3 size: 12 residues. The V gene's germline CDR1 is LNHDA and CDR2 SQIVND (reference sequence). Trimming cost V 7 bases and J 5 bases, with 11 bases left between them. In DNA form, the CDR3 reads TGTGCCAGTAACCAGGGGCAATATGGCTACACCTTC. Translating gives CASNQGQYGYTF.

This chain uses TRBV25-1 with TRBJ1-3, with a tentative D call TRBD1 (5 bases). V gave up 0 bases and J gave up 0 bases, with 9 bases separating them. Germline assignment: CDR1 MGHDK and CDR2 SYGVNS. This CDR3 contains 16 residues. The CDR3 region has the DNA TGTGCCAGCAGTGAATATGCGGGGACCTCTGGAAACACCATATATTTT. This encodes CASSEYAGTSGNTIYF.

This clonotype was picked up a small number of times. The rearrangement uses TRBV11-1 and TRBJ2-1; 7 bases fit TRBD2. CDR1 and CDR2 from the germline V gene are SGHAT and FQDESV (reference sequence). J gave up 2 bases and V 6 bases, and 4 bases lay outside the gene matches. This CDR3 spans 14 amino acids. For the CDR3, the DNA is TGTGCCAGCAGGCCCAGCGGGGCCTACAATGAGCAGTTCTTC. Translating gives CASRPSGAYNEQFF.

The chain employs TRBV6-5 and TRBJ1-1, with 9 nucleotides matching TRBD1. The CDR3 sequence is 15 residues long. V was pared by 2 bases and J by 1 base, with 2 bases of the junction left unmatched. Germline-derived CDR1 and CDR2 are MNHEY and SVGAGI. The CDR3 region is CASSYPGQGNTEAFF. The CDR3 nucleotides read TGTGCCAGCAGTTACCCGGGACAGGGGAACACTGAAGCTTTCTTT.

V gene TRBV5-1 combines with J gene TRBJ2-2, with D tentatively TRBD1 (5 bases). This CDR3 contains 16 residues. Germline V gives CDR1 SGHRS, CDR2 YFSETQ. V was trimmed by 0 bases and J by 2 bases, leaving 11 bases between them. CDR3 DNA: TGCGCCAGCAGCTTGGAAGCCAGGGCAAACACCGGGGAGCTGTTTTTT. Its translation: CASSLEARANTGELFF.

This clonotype has a handful of counts. This chain uses TRBV29-1 with TRBJ2-2; D gene ambiguous. Trimming cost V 4 bases and J 1 base, with 10 bases left between them. Germline lookup yields CDR1 SQVTM and CDR2 ANQGSEA. The CDR3 loop spans 14 amino acids. DNA of the CDR3: TGCAGCGTTGGGGGTAGCCGGAACACCGGGGAGCTGTTTTTT. Residues: CSVGGSRNTGELFF.

The chain carries TRBV7-3 and TRBJ2-1; TRBD2 matches at 11 bases. This CDR3 has 14 residues. V lost 6 bases, J lost 8 bases, and 6 bases stayed unmatched. The germline gives CDR1 SGHTA, CDR2 FQGTGA. The CDR3 sequence is CASRPTSGSHEQFF. Written as DNA, the CDR3 is TGTGCCAGCAGGCCTACTAGCGGGAGCCATGAGCAGTTCTTC.

The V call is TRBV15, the J call TRBJ2-1, with 11 bases that match TRBD2. In germline, CDR1 is LNHNV, CDR2 YYDKDF (reference sequence). V was clipped by 4 bases and J by 9 bases; unmatched bases: 8. The CDR3 covers 15 residues. CDR3 protein: CATSTLAGGIPEQFF. The DNA for the CDR3 is TGTGCCACCAGCACCTTAGCGGGAGGGATTCCTGAGCAGTTCTTC. Using reference TRBV15 and TRBJ2-1 for the parts outside the CDR3, the full variable domain is DAMVIQNPRYQVTQFGKPVTLSCSQTLNHNVMYWYQQKSSQAPKLLFHYYDKDFNNEADTPDNFQSRRPNTSFCFLDIRSPGLGDTAMYLCATSTLAGGIPEQFFGPGTRLTVL.